The 22 T cell receptor beta chains presented below share a single source sample, sequenced in a study of shared clonotypes between healthy human individuals. CD45RO negativity and positive selection for CCR7 defined naive CD8 cells, a population that excluded terminally differentiated effector memory CD45RA+ cells. The table came from immunoSEQ multiplex PCR; TCRdb's copy has only in-frame clones and leaves some out. The table lists some 2 million clones, about 95% of them singletons, with around 1.1% in the top ten. Sample: naive CD8+ T cells sorted from blood. The source is a man between 18 and 35 years old in good health.

With regard to this clone: This likely came from a read error, as a far larger clone is one base away. Other nucleotide sequences in the sample specify the same CDR3. The chain recombines TRBV9 with TRBJ1-1; tentatively, D is TRBD1 (6 bases). Germline CDR1 SGDLS, CDR2 YYNGEE. Trimming removed 3 bases at V and 4 bases at J, with 10 bases between. This CDR3 is 13 amino acids long. In nucleotides, the CDR3 is TGTGCCAGCAGCGAAGGAGGGGGCACTGAAGCTTTCTTT. It specifies CASSEGGGTEAFF.

V is TRBV7-9 and J is TRBJ2-5; 8 bases map to TRBD2. The J segment lost 4 bases and the V segment lost 7 bases, leaving 14 bases of the junction unmatched. The CDR3 covers 16 residues. CDR1 SEHNR and CDR2 FQNEAQ come from the germline V gene (reference sequence). For the CDR3, the DNA is TGTGCCAGCATCCCTTCACTAGCGGATATCCTAGAGACCCAGTACTTC. Protein sequence: CASIPSLADILETQYF.

The chain is built from TRBV5-1 and TRBJ2-1; 7 bases fit TRBD2. CDR1 and CDR2 from the germline V gene are SGHRS and YFSETQ. This CDR3 spans 14 amino acids. With 1 base clipped from V and 4 bases from J, the junction kept 2 bases outside the gene matches. CDR3 sequence: CASSLPSGYNEQFF. DNA for the CDR3: TGCGCCAGCAGCTTGCCTAGCGGTTACAATGAGCAGTTCTTC.

The V gene is TRBV28, the J gene TRBJ1-2, with 7 positions matching TRBD1. This CDR3 is built from 16 residues. With 1 base clipped from V and 4 bases from J, the junction kept 9 bases outside the gene matches. Germline values: CDR1 MDHEN, CDR2 SYDVKM. The CDR3 nucleotides are TGTGCCAGCAGTTTATCAGGTGGGGGACAGTTCTATGGCTACACCTTC. It translates to CASSLSGGGQFYGYTF.

This rearrangement joins TRBV5-1 to TRBJ1-2; 8 bases fit TRBD1. The CDR3 runs to 14 residues. The germline gives CDR1 SGHRS, CDR2 YFSETQ. V lost 7 bases and J lost 4; bases outside the gene matches: 9. CDR3 residues: CASRPQGAAYGYTF. The CDR3 nucleotides are TGCGCCAGCCGACCGCAGGGGGCGGCCTATGGCTACACCTTC.

The chain is built from TRBV5-1 and TRBJ1-2, with no clear D. The CDR3 has 14 residues. Trimming took 0 bases from V and 4 from J, leaving 10 bases between them. Germline CDR1 and CDR2: SGHRS and YFSETQ. For the CDR3, the DNA is TGCGCCAGCAGCTTGGAAGAAGTCGCCTATGGCTACACCTTC. Protein: CASSLEEVAYGYTF.

The rearrangement uses TRBV5-1 and TRBJ1-1, with D possibly being TRBD1 (6 bases). The CDR3 sequence is 15 residues long. CDR1 SGHRS and CDR2 YFSETQ come from the germline V gene. Between the trimmed V and J ends, which lost 1 base and 6 bases, there was a span of 16 bases. The CDR3 DNA reads as TGCGCCAGCAGCTTGAAACAGGGAAGGGTCGCTGAAGCTTTCTTT. Residues: CASSLKQGRVAEAFF.

V and J are TRBV2 and TRBJ1-2; D is ambiguous. Trimming shortened V by 9 bases and J by 5 bases, and 22 bases separated the two germline ends. CDR3 length equals 15 residues. Germline CDR1 reads SNHLY; CDR2 reads FYNNEI. This CDR3 is CASGPGKKIGYGYTF. The DNA for the CDR3 is TGTGCCAGTGGACCAGGCAAAAAGATTGGTTATGGCTACACCTTC.

Comments on this clone: A junction boundary mismatches the germline segment, possibly from a read error. The CDR3 protein is CASSYDSTYGQYF. For the CDR3, the DNA is TGTGCCAGCAGTTACGACTCCACCTACGGGCAGTACTTC. J is TRBJ2-7 and V is TRBV6-6, with D unresolved. This CDR3 has 13 residues. CDR1 and CDR2 (germline): MNHNY, SVGAGI (reference sequence).

The V and J genes are TRBV14 and TRBJ2-7; TRBD2 aligns across 8 bases. The V gene end was trimmed by 0 bases and the J gene end by 1 base; junction bases not matched to a gene: 11. CDR1 and CDR2 from the germline V gene are SGHDN and FVKESK. This CDR3 is built from 18 residues. CDR3 sequence: CASSQEGHLAGPSYEQYF. CDR3 DNA sequence: TGTGCCAGCAGCCAAGAGGGCCATTTAGCGGGGCCGTCCTACGAGCAGTACTTC.

The CDR3 DNA reads as TGTGCCAGCAGTTACGGGCACAATGAGCAGTTCTTC. Protein sequence: CASSYGHNEQFF. The gene calls are TRBV6-5 and TRBJ2-1; D not resolved. This CDR3 comprises 12 residues. V lost 2 bases and J 5 bases, leaving 4 bases between the germline ends. Germline CDR1 is MNHEY and CDR2 is SVGAGI.

The chain couples TRBV27 to TRBJ2-7, with D perhaps being TRBD1 or TRBD2 (5 bases each). The CDR3 length is 16 residues. The V gene's germline CDR1 is MNHEY and CDR2 SMNVEV (reference sequence). V lost 5 bases and J lost 3, with 20 bases in between. The DNA of the CDR3 is TGTGCCAGCAGTCCTACCTTAGGGGACCCAAACTACGAGCAGTACTTC. This sequence encodes CASSPTLGDPNYEQYF.

The J gene is TRBJ2-7, the V gene TRBV27, with D perhaps assigned TRBD1 or TRBD2 (5 bases each). The V end lost 0 bases, the J end lost 7 bases, and 16 bases lay between the germline ends. Germline CDR1 MNHEY, CDR2 SMNVEV (reference sequence). CDR3 length equals 15 residues. The CDR3 loop is CASSLSRGFSGEQYF. The DNA for the CDR3 is TGTGCCAGCAGTTTATCGAGGGGCTTTTCTGGGGAGCAGTACTTC.

V and J are TRBV5-4 and TRBJ2-7; 10 bases agree with TRBD2. After removal of 4 bases from V and 2 bases from J, the junction contained 15 bases not matched to a gene. This CDR3 spans 18 amino acids. Germline V gives CDR1 SGHNT, CDR2 YYREEE (reference sequence). This chain's CDR3 is CASSPGRGSGGQAYEQYF. The CDR3 DNA follows: TGTGCCAGCAGCCCCGGGCGGGGTAGCGGGGGGCAGGCCTACGAGCAGTACTTC.

The chain uses TRBV4-1 and TRBJ2-7, with 9 bases matching TRBD1. Unmatched junction bases numbered 9, after V lost 4 bases and J lost 2 bases. Germline loops: CDR1 MGHRA, CDR2 YSYEKL. The CDR3 covers 16 residues. CDR3 region: CASSLVTGGITYEQYF. In DNA, the CDR3 is TGCGCCAGCAGCCTCGTAACAGGGGGCATCACCTACGAGCAGTACTTC.

This clone was seen a single time. Here the CDR3 DNA reads TGCGCCAGCAGCCAGGACAGGGGGGAGGGCGGGGAGCTGTTTTTT. Translated: CASSQDRGEGGELFF. This chain links TRBV4-3 with TRBJ2-2; 10 positions agree with TRBD1. V was pared by 3 bases and J by 7 bases, with 5 bases of the junction left unmatched. The CDR3 has 15 residues. The V gene's germline CDR1 is LGHNA and CDR2 YSLEER.

The rearrangement uses TRBV27 and TRBJ2-7; D gene uncertain. The germline V and J ends were trimmed by 2 bases and 4 bases, with 12 bases remaining between them. CDR3 length: 14 amino acids. The germline V gene encodes CDR1 MNHEY and CDR2 SMNVEV (reference sequence). CDR3 DNA: TGTGCCAGCAGTTTAGGGCAGATGGGATACGAGCAGTACTTC. Its translation is CASSLGQMGYEQYF.

The rearrangement links TRBV27 to TRBJ2-7; D might be TRBD2 (5 bases). Per germline, CDR1 MNHEY and CDR2 SMNVEV (reference sequence). The CDR3 runs to 13 residues. The V gene lost 5 bases and the J gene lost 7 bases, with 15 bases spanning the gap. DNA of the CDR3: TGTGCCAGCAGTCCACTGACCCCGGGGGAGCAGTACTTC. It specifies CASSPLTPGEQYF.

V and J are TRBV19 and TRBJ2-7, with TRBD1 matching over 7 bases. This CDR3 has 13 residues. V was pared by 6 bases and J by 3 bases, with 5 bases of the junction left unmatched. The germline V gene has CDR1 LNHDA and CDR2 SQIVND (reference sequence). CDR3 sequence reads: CASSGTAYYEQYF. In nucleotides, the CDR3 is TGTGCCAGTAGCGGGACAGCTTACTACGAGCAGTACTTC.

The gene calls are TRBV7-2 and TRBJ2-1, with D unresolved. Germline V gene data show CDR1 as SGHTA and CDR2 as FQGNSA. Trimming left V 3 bases short and J 0 bases short, with 12 bases between. CDR3 length: 16 residues. CDR3 sequence: CASSFSRYLSYNEQFF. CDR3 bases: TGTGCCAGCAGCTTTTCTAGGTATCTCTCCTACAATGAGCAGTTCTTC.

The J gene is TRBJ2-3, the V gene TRBV7-2; D is undetermined. The length of the CDR3 is 16 residues. Germline CDR1 reads SGHTA; CDR2 reads FQGNSA. The V and J ends lost 1 base and 2 bases respectively, with 13 bases between them. The CDR3 region has the DNA TGTGCCAGCAGCTTAGACCCAGAGATGATCACAGATACGCAGTATTTT. Encoded protein: CASSLDPEMITDTQYF.

The chain uses TRBV13 and TRBJ2-7; 8 nucleotides align to TRBD1. CDR3 length: 14 amino acids. Germline assignment: CDR1 PRHDT and CDR2 FYEKMQ (reference sequence). The V and J ends lost 4 bases and 3 bases, in that order; junction bases with no gene match: 5. CDR3 loop: CASSWTGIGYEQYF. CDR3 DNA: TGTGCCAGCAGCTGGACAGGGATAGGCTACGAGCAGTACTTC.